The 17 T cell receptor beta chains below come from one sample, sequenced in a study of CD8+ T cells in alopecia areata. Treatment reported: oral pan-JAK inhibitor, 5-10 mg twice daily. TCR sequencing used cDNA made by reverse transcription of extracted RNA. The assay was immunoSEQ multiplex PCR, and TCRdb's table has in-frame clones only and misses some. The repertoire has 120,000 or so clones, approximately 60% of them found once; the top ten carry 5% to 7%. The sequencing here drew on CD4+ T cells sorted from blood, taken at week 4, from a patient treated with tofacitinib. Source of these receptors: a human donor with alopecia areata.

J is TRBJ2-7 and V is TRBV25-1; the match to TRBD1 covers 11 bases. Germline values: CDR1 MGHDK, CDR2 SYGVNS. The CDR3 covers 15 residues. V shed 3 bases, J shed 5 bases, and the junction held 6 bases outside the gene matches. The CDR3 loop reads CASSDRTGGINEQYF. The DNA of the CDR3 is TGTGCCAGCAGTGATCGGACAGGGGGCATCAACGAGCAGTACTTC.

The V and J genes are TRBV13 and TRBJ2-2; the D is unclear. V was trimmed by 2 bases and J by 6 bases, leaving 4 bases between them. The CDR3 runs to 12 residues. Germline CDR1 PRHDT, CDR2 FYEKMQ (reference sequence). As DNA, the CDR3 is TGTGCCAGCAGCTTAAGTCCCGGGGAGCTGTTTTTT. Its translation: CASSLSPGELFF.

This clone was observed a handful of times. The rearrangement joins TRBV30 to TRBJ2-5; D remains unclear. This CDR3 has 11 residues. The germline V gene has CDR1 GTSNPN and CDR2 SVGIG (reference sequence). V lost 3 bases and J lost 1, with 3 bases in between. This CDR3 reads CAWRTQETQYF. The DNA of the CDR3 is TGTGCCTGGAGGACCCAAGAGACCCAGTACTTC.

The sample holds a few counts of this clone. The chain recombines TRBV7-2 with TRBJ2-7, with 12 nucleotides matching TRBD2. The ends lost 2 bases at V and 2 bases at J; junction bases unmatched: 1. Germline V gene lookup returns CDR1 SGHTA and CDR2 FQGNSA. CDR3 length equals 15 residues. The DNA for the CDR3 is TGTGCCAGCAGCTTACTAGCGGGAGGGACCTACGAGCAGTACTTC. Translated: CASSLLAGGTYEQYF.

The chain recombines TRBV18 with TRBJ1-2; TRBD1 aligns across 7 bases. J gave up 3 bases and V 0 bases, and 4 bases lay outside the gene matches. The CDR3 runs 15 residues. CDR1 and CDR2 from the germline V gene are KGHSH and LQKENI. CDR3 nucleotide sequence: TGTGCCAGCTCACCACCGACAGGGTGGGACTATGGCTACACCTTC. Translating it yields CASSPPTGWDYGYTF.

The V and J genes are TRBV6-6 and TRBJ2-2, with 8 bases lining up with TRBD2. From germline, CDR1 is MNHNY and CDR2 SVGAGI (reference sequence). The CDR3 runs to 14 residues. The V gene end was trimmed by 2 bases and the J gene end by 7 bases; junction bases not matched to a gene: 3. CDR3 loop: CASSYGTRIGELFF. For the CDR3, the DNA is TGTGCCAGCAGTTACGGGACTAGAATCGGGGAGCTGTTTTTT.

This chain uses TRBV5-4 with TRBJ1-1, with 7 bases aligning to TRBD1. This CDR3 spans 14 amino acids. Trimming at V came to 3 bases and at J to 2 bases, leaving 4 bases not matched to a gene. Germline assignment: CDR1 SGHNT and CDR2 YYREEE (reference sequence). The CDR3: CASSWGQQNTEAFF. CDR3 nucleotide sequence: TGTGCCAGCAGCTGGGGACAGCAAAACACTGAAGCTTTCTTT. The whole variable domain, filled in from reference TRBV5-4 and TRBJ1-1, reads ETGVTQSPTHLIKTRGQQVTLRCSSQSGHNTVSWYQQALGQGPQFIFQYYREEENGRGNFPPRFSGLQFPNYSSELNVNALELDDSALYLCASSWGQQNTEAFFGQGTRLTVV.

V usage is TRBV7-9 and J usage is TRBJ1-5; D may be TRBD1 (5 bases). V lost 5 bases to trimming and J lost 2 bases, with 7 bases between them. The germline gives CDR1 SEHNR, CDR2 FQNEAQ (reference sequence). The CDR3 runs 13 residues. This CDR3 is CASSRGGNQPQHF. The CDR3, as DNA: TGTGCCAGCAGCCGAGGGGGCAATCAGCCCCAGCATTTT.

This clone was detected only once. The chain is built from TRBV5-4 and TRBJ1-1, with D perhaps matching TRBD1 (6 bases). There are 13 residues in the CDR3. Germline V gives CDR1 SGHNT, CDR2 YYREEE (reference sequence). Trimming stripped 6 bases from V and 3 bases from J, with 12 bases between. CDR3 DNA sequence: TGTGCCAGCACCCTCGACAGGCACACTGAAGCTTTCTTT. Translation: CASTLDRHTEAFF.

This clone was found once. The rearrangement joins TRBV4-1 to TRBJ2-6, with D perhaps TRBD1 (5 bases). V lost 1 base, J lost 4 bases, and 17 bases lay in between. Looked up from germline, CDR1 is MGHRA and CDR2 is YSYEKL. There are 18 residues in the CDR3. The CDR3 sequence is CASSQGNQGPRGANVLTF. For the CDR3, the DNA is TGCGCCAGCAGCCAAGGGAACCAGGGCCCGAGGGGGGCCAACGTCCTGACTTTC.

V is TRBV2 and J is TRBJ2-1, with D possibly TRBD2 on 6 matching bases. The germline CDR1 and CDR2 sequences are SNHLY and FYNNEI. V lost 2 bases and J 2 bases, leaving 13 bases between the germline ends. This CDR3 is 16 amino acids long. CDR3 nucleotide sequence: TGTGCCAGCAGTGAATATGCCGGGAGCACCTACAATGAGCAGTTCTTC. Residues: CASSEYAGSTYNEQFF.

CDR3 loop: CASSENGSYEQYF. The DNA of the CDR3 is TGTGCCAGCAGTGAGAACGGCTCCTACGAGCAGTACTTC. This chain links TRBV2 with TRBJ2-7; D ambiguous. The CDR3 length is 13 residues. The germline CDR1 and CDR2 sequences are SNHLY and FYNNEI. Trimming took 3 bases from V and 0 from J, leaving 6 bases between them. Filled out from reference TRBV2 and TRBJ2-7, the complete variable domain reads EPEVTQTPSHQVTQMGQEVILRCVPISNHLYFYWYRQILGQKVEFLVSFYNNEISEKSEIFDDQFSVERPDGSNFTLKIRSTKLEDSAMYFCASSENGSYEQYFGPGTRLTVT.

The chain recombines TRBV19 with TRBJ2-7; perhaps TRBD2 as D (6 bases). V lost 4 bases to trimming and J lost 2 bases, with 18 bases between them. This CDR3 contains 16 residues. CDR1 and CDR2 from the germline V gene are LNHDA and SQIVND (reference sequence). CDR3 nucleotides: TGTGCCAGTAGTAGATCGGGACTGGCCCGGGCCTACGAGCAGTACTTC. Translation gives CASSRSGLARAYEQYF.

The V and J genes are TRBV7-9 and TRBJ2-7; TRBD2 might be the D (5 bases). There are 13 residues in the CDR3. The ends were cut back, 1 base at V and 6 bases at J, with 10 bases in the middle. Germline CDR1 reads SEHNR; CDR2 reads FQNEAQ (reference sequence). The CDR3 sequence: CASSLVGGSEQYF. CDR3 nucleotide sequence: TGTGCCAGCAGCTTAGTCGGAGGTAGCGAGCAGTACTTC.

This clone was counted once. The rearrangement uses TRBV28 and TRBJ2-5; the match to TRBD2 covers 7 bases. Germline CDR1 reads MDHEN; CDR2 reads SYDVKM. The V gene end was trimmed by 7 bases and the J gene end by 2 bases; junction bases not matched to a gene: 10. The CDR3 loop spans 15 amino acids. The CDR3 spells CASNLGGGPQETQYF. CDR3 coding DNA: TGTGCCAGCAACCTGGGCGGGGGACCGCAAGAGACCCAGTACTTC. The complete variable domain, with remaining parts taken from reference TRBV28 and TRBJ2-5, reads DVKVTQSSRYLVKRTGEKVFLECVQDMDHENMFWYRQDPGLGLRLIYFSYDVKMKEKGDIPEGYSVSREKKERFSLILESASTNQTSMYLCASNLGGGPQETQYFGPGTRLLVL.

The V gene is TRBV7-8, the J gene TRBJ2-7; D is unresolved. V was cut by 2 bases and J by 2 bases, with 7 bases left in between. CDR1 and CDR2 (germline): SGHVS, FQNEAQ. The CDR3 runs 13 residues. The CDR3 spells CASSLPGPYEQYF. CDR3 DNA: TGTGCCAGCAGCTTACCAGGACCCTACGAGCAGTACTTC.

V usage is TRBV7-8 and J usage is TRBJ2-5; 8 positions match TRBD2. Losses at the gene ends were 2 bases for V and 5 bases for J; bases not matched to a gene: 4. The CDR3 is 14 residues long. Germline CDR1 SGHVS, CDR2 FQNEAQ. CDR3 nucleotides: TGTGCCAGCAGCTTACGTCGGGGGGGTGAGACCCAGTACTTC. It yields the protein CASSLRRGGETQYF.